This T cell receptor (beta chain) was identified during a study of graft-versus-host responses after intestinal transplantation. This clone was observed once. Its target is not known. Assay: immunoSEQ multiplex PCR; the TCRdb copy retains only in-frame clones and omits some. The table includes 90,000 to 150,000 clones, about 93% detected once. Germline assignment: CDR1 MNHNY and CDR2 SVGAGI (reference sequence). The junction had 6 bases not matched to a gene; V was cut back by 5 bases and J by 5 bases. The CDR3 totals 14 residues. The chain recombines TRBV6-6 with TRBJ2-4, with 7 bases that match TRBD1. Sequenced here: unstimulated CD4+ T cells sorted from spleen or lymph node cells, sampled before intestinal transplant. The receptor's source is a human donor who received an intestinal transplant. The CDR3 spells CASSPGQRQNIQYF. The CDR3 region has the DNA TGTGCCAGCAGTCCGGGACAGAGACAAAACATTCAGTACTTC.